This is a list of T cell receptor beta chains from one sample in a study of cytomegalovirus exposure and HLA in healthy donors. The table came from immunoSEQ multiplex PCR; TCRdb's copy has only in-frame clones and leaves some out. The sample gives over 110,000 clones, 78% of which show up once; around 2.5% is in the top ten. The source material was PBMCs. The origin of the receptors is a woman aged 18-29 years in good health and CMV-seropositive. CDR3s include the opening cysteine and the closing phenylalanine or tryptophan. A D gene is named only where the DNA matches it firmly.

V	J	D	CDR3
TRBV5-1	TRBJ2-3	.	CASSFRGSRDTQYF
TRBV4-1	TRBJ2-2	.	CATQPGPGDTGELFF
TRBV6-6	TRBJ1-2	.	CASSPMGGVGHYGYTF
TRBV2	TRBJ1-6	.	CASSTRGGQADSPLHF
TRBV14	TRBJ1-6	.	CASSLDAGINSPLHF
TRBV5-1	TRBJ1-1	TRBD1	CASSYGLIGTENTEAFF
TRBV7-2	TRBJ2-7	.	CASSSIYEQYF
TRBV5-1	TRBJ1-2	.	CASSLSGGWYGYTF
TRBV13	TRBJ2-7	TRBD1	CASSLGTGGHEQYF
TRBV4-1	TRBJ1-2	.	CASSQVGQIGGYTF
TRBV28	TRBJ1-2	TRBD1	CASSSSMGQGYGYTF
TRBV28	TRBJ1-5	.	CASSSTTGSNQPQHF
TRBV6-1	TRBJ2-2	.	CARDRANTGELFF
TRBV5-4	TRBJ1-1	.	CASSYQDRLNTEAFF
TRBV7-9	TRBJ1-5	.	CASSSTLPHQPQHF
TRBV4-3	TRBJ1-3	.	CASSQDRLGSGNTIYF
TRBV15	TRBJ2-2	TRBD2	CATSRDREGHRKLFF
TRBV9	TRBJ2-4	TRBD1	CASSPGTGAIIQYF
TRBV6-5	TRBJ1-6	.	CASRQGRYNSPLHF
TRBV19	TRBJ1-2	TRBD1	CASKATTGVRVGYTF
TRBV7-8	TRBJ2-1	.	CASSHSSKPSYNEQFF
TRBV7-8	TRBJ1-5	TRBD1	CASSPMGTGNQPQHF
TRBV5-4	TRBJ2-1	.	CASSLGTVYNEQFF